These 10 T cell receptor beta chains were all obtained from the same sample, sequenced in a study of OX40 agonist ivuxolimab in advanced cancers. TCRdb's table, derived via immunoSEQ multiplex PCR, lists solely in-frame clones and lacks some. The repertoire holds more than 75,000 clones, more than 75% seen once, with about 0.32% in the top ten. The sequencing here drew on CD4+ or CD8+ T cells sorted from blood, taken in a trial of the OX40 agonist ivuxolimab. These receptors all stem from an adult with an advanced solid tumor such as melanoma, head and neck, liver or kidney cancer.

The CDR3 coding sequence is TGTGCCAGCAGTTCCTGGACAGGGGTTATTAACTATGGCTACACCTTC. Its protein is CASSSWTGVINYGYTF. V is TRBV28 and J is TRBJ1-2; TRBD1 aligns across 9 bases. From germline, CDR1 is MDHEN and CDR2 SYDVKM. The CDR3 runs to 16 residues. V gave up 4 bases and J gave up 1 base; unmatched junction bases: 7.

The rearrangement uses TRBV7-6 and TRBJ1-2; D not resolved. Trimming stripped 1 base from V and 4 bases from J, with 10 bases between. The germline V gene encodes CDR1 SGHVS and CDR2 FNYEAQ. This CDR3 has 14 amino acids. CDR3 sequence: CASSLEVSSYGYTF. Here the CDR3 DNA reads TGTGCCAGCAGCTTAGAGGTTTCCAGCTATGGCTACACCTTC.

The J gene is TRBJ2-1, the V gene TRBV7-8; TRBD1 is a possible D gene (5 bases). V lost 5 bases to trimming and J lost 5 bases, with 16 bases between them. The germline CDR1 and CDR2 sequences are SGHVS and FQNEAQ. There are 15 residues in the CDR3. CDR3: CASSPWTRKDNEQFF. The CDR3 nucleotides are TGTGCCAGCAGCCCCTGGACACGGAAAGACAATGAGCAGTTCTTC.

The chain uses TRBV5-1 and TRBJ2-2; 7 nucleotides match TRBD1. The junction had 1 base not matched to a gene; V was cut back by 2 bases and J by 6 bases. This CDR3 has 13 residues. Per germline, CDR1 SGHRS and CDR2 YFSETQ. The CDR3, as DNA: TGCGCCAGCAGCTTTACAGGGGCCGGGGAGCTGTTTTTT. Translated, it gives CASSFTGAGELFF.

J is TRBJ1-2 and V is TRBV9, with unresolved D. The CDR3 is 13 residues long. Germline assignment: CDR1 SGDLS and CDR2 YYNGEE. Trimming shortened V by 5 bases and J by 4 bases, and 12 bases separated the two germline ends. CDR3 sequence reads: CASRRTESYGYTF. CDR3 nucleotide sequence: TGTGCCAGCAGACGAACAGAAAGCTATGGCTACACCTTC.

J is TRBJ1-2 and V is TRBV7-2; no firm D call. V lost 5 bases and J lost 8, with 15 bases in between. The CDR3 extends over 13 amino acids. Germline assignment: CDR1 SGHTA and CDR2 FQGNSA. CDR3 residues: CASSQAGLKGYTF. The CDR3 DNA is TGTGCCAGCAGCCAGGCGGGCCTAAAAGGCTACACCTTC.

This chain joins TRBV9 and TRBJ1-2; 10 nucleotides agree with TRBD1. This CDR3 comprises 15 residues. Germline V gives CDR1 SGDLS, CDR2 YYNGEE. Trimming removed 4 bases from V and 2 bases from J; junction bases left unmatched: 5. CDR3 bases: TGTGCCAGCAGCTCTTGGGGACAGGGGAACTATGGCTACACCTTC. Residues: CASSSWGQGNYGYTF.

The chain carries TRBV6-5 and TRBJ1-6; the D gene is possibly TRBD1 (6 bases). CDR1 is MNHEY and CDR2 is SVGAGI in the germline V gene. The V end lost 5 bases, the J end lost 10 bases, and 15 bases lay between the germline ends. CDR3 length equals 14 residues. Written as DNA, the CDR3 is TGTGCCAGCAGTGACAGGTGGTCAACGTCACCCCTCCACTTT. It specifies CASSDRWSTSPLHF.

The genes are TRBV2 and TRBJ2-7; D remains unclear. This CDR3 is built from 19 residues. Trimming took 3 bases from V and 0 from J, leaving 24 bases between them. The germline V gene encodes CDR1 SNHLY and CDR2 FYNNEI. CDR3 in amino acids: CASSEKSSRLNTGSYEQYV. Here the CDR3 DNA reads TGTGCCAGCAGTGAGAAGAGCAGTAGGTTAAACACTGGCTCCTACGAGCAGTACGTC.

The table lists this clone with a count of one. The chain uses TRBV27 and TRBJ1-5; tentative D call: TRBD1 (6 bases). The CDR3 is made up of 21 amino acids. Trimming pared 5 bases from V and 0 bases from J, leaving 29 bases between. CDR1 and CDR2 from the germline V gene are MNHEY and SMNVEV (reference sequence). The CDR3: CASSPYRPTGPHYNSNQPQHF. The CDR3 nucleotides are TGTGCCAGCAGTCCATACCGTCCCACAGGGCCGCATTATAATAGCAATCAGCCCCAGCATTTT.